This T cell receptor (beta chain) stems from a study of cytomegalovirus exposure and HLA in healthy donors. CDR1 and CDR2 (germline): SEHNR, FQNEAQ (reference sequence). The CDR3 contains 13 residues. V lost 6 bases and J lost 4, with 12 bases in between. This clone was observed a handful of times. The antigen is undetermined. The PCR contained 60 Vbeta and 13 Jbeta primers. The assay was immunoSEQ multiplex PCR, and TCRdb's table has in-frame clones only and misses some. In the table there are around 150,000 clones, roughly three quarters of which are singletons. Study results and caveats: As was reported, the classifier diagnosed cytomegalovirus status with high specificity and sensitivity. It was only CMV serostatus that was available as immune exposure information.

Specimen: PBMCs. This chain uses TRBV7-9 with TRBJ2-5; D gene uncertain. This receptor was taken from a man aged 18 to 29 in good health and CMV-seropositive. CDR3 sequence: CASSHYGGETQYF. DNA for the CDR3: TGTGCCAGCAGTCACTACGGTGGAGAGACCCAGTACTTC.